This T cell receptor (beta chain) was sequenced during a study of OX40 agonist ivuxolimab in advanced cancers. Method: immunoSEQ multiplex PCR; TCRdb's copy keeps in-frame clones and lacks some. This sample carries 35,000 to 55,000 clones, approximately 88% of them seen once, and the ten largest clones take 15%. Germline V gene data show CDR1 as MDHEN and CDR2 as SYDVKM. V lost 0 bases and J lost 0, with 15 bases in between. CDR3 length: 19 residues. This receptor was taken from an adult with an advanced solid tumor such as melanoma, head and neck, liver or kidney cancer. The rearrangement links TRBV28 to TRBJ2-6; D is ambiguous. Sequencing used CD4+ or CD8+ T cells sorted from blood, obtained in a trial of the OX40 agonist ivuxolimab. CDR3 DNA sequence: TGTGCCAGCAGTTTATGGCCCCCCACAGAGTACTCTGGGGCCAACGTCCTGACTTTC. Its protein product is CASSLWPPTEYSGANVLTF.